Included here is one T cell receptor beta chain sequence, with context. As yet, its antigen is unknown. Germline CDR1 SGHRS, CDR2 YFSETQ. V was pared by 0 bases and J by 3 bases, with 10 bases between. CDR3 length: 15 residues. The data stem from a study of T cell responses to AZD1222 COVID-19 vaccine. Overall study: Samples with a second dose at about 4 or about 12 weeks were pooled together.

Repertoires were generated with immunoSEQ multiplex PCR, while TCRdb's copy carries only in-frame clones and drops some. The table records around 130,000 clones, roughly 94% of them present only once. Study-level results: White British people made up most donors, females outnumbered males, and clonal diversity was possibly underestimated.

The V and J genes are TRBV5-1 and TRBJ1-5; possible D gene TRBD1, 5 bases. The sequence came from an adult in good health. Sequences were derived from peripheral blood, sampled on day 0 of AZD1222 vaccination. The CDR3 sequence: CASSLGDGNNQPQHF. CDR3 bases: TGCGCCAGCAGCTTGGGGGACGGCAACAATCAGCCCCAGCATTTT. The full variable domain, with the rest looked up from reference TRBV5-1 and TRBJ1-5, is KAGVTQTPRYLIKTRGQQVTLSCSPISGHRSVSWYQQTPGQGLQFLFEYFSETQRNKGNFPGRFSGRQFSNSRSEMNVSTLELGDSALYLCASSLGDGNNQPQHFGDGTRLSIL.